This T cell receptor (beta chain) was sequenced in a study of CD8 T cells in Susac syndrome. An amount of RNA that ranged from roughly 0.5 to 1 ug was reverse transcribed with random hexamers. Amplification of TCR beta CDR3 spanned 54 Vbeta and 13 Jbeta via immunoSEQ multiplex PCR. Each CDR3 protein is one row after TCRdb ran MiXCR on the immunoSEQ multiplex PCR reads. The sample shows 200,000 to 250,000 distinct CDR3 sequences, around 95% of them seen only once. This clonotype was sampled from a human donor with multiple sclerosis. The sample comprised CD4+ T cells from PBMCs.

The CDR3 region has the DNA TGTGCCAGCAGCCAAAGAGGGGAGGGTCATGGCTACACCTTC. Translation: CASSQRGEGHGYTF. The V and J genes are TRBV3-1 and TRBJ1-2; a possible D gene is TRBD1 (5 bases). The V end lost 2 bases, the J end lost 6 bases, and 13 bases lay between the germline ends. Germline V gene sequence: CDR1 LGHDT, CDR2 YNNKEL (reference sequence). The CDR3 runs to 14 residues.